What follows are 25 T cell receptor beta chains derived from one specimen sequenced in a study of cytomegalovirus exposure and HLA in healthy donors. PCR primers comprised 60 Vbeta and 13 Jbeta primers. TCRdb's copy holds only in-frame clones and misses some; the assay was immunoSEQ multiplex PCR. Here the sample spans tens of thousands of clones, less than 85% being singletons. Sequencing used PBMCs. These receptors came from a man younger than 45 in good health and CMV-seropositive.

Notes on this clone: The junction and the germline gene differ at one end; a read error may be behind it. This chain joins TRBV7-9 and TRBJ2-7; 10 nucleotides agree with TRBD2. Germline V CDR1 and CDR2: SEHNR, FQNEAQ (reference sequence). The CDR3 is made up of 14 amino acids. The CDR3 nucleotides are TGTGCCAGCAGCATAGCTAGCGGGGGCTACGAGCAGTACTTC. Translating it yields CASSIASGGYEQYF.

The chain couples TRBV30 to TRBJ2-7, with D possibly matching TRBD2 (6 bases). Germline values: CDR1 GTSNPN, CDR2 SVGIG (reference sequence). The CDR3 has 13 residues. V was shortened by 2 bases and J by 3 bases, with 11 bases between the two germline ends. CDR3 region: CAWSRDGGYEQYF. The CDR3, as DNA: TGTGCCTGGAGTAGGGACGGGGGCTACGAGCAGTACTTC.

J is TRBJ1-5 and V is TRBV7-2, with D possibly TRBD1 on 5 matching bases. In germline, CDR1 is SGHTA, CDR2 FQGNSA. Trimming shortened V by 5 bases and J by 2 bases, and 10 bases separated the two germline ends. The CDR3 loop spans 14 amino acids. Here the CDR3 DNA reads TGTGCCAGCAGCCCTCAGGGTGGCAATCAGCCCCAGCATTTT. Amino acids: CASSPQGGNQPQHF.

The CDR3, as DNA: TGTGCCAGCAGTCGGATGGGCACTAGCACAGATACGCAGTATTTT. Amino acid sequence: CASSRMGTSTDTQYF. The chain carries TRBV7-6 and TRBJ2-3; D is uncertain. V dropped 6 bases and J dropped 0 bases, with 13 bases sitting between them. The CDR3 is made up of 15 amino acids. Germline CDR1 reads SGHVS; CDR2 reads FNYEAQ. Looking up the rest from reference TRBV7-6 and TRBJ2-3 gives the full variable domain: GAGVSQSPRYKVTKRGQDVALRCDPISGHVSLYWYRQALGQGPEFLTYFNYEAQQDKSGLPNDRFSAERPEGSISTLTIQRTEQRDSAMYRCASSRMGTSTDTQYFGPGTRLTVL.

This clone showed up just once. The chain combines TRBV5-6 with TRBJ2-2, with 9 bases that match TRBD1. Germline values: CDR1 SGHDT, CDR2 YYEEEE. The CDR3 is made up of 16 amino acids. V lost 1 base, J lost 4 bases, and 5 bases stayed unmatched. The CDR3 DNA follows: TGTGCCAGCAGCTTGTACGGGACAGGGACCACCGGGGAGCTGTTTTTT. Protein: CASSLYGTGTTGELFF.

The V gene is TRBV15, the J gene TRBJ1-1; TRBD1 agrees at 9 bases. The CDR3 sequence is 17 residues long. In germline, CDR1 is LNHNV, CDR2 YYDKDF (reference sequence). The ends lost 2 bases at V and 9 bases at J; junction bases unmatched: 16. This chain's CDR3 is CATSRKFTGGASGKAFF. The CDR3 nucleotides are TGTGCCACCAGCAGAAAATTTACAGGGGGCGCTTCGGGGAAAGCTTTCTTT.

The CDR3 region is CAISEDRVNSPLHF. CDR3 nucleotide sequence: TGTGCCATCAGTGAGGACAGGGTAAATTCACCCCTCCACTTT. V usage is TRBV10-3 and J usage is TRBJ1-6; TRBD1 agrees at 7 bases. Germline V gene data show CDR1 as ENHRY and CDR2 as SYGVKD. The V and J ends lost 2 bases and 7 bases, in that order; junction bases with no gene match: 2. The CDR3 length is 14 residues.

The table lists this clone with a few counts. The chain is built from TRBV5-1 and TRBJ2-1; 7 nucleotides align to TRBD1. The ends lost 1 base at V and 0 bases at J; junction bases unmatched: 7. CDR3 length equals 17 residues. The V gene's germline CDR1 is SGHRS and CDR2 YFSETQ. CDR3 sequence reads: CASSLSRGQVSYNEQFF. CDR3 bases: TGCGCCAGCAGCTTGTCCCGTGGACAGGTCTCCTACAATGAGCAGTTCTTC.

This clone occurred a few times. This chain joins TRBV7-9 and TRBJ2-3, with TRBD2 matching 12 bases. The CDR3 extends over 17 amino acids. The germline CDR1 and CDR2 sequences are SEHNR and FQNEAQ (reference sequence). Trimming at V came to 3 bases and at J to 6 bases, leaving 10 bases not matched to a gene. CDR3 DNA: TGTGCCAGCAGCTTCGGGCCTAGCGGGGGGGACCGGGATACGCAGTATTTT. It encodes CASSFGPSGGDRDTQYF.

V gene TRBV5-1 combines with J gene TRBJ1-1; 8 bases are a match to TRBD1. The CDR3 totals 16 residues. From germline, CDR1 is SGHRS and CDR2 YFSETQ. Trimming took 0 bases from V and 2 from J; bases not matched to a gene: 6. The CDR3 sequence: CASSLELTGANTEAFF. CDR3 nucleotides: TGCGCCAGCAGCTTGGAACTGACAGGGGCTAACACTGAAGCTTTCTTT.

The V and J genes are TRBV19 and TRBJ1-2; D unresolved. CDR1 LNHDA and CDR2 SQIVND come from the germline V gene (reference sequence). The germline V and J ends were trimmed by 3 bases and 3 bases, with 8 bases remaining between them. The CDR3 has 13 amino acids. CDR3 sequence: CASSIPADYGYTF. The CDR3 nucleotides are TGTGCCAGTAGTATCCCCGCGGACTATGGCTACACCTTC.

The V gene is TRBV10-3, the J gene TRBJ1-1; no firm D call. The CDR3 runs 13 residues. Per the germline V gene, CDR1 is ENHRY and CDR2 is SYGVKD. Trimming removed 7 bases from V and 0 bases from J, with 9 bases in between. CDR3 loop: CAIMAQLNTEAFF. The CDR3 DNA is TGTGCCATCATGGCCCAACTGAACACTGAAGCTTTCTTT.

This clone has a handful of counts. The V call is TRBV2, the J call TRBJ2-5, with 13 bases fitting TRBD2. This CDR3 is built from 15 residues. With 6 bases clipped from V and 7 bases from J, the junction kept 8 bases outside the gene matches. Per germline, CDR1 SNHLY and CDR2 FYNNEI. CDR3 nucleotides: TGTGCCAGCAGCCGACTAGCGGGGGGCAGCATGACCCAGTACTTC. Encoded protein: CASSRLAGGSMTQYF.

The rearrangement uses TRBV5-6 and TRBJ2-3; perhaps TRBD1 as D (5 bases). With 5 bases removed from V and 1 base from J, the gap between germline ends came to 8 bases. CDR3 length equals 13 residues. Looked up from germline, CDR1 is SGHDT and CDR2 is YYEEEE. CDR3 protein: CASSLRGTDTQYF. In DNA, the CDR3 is TGTGCCAGCAGTCTCAGGGGCACAGATACGCAGTATTTT. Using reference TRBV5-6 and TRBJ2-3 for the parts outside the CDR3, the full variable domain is DAGVTQSPTHLIKTRGQQVTLRCSPKSGHDTVSWYQQALGQGPQFIFQYYEEEERQRGNFPDRFSGHQFPNYSSELNVNALLLGDSALYLCASSLRGTDTQYFGPGTRLTVL.

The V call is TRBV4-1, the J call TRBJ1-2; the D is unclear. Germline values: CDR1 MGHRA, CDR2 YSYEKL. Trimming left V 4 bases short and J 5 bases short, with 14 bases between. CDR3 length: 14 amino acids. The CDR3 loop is CASSPSGRGYGYTF. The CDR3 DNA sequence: TGCGCCAGCAGCCCGTCGGGGAGAGGGTATGGCTACACCTTC.

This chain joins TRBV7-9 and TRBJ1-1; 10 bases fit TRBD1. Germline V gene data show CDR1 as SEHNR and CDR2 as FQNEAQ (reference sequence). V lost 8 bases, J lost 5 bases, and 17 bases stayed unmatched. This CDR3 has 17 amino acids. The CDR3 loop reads CASSDFRDRGGRTEAFF. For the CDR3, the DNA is TGTGCCAGCTCAGATTTCCGGGACAGGGGAGGACGGACTGAAGCTTTCTTT.

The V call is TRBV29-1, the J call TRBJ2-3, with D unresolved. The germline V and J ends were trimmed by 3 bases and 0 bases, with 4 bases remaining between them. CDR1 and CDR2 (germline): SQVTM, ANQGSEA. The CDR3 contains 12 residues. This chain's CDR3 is CSVESSTDTQYF. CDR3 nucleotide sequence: TGCAGCGTTGAGAGTAGCACAGATACGCAGTATTTT.

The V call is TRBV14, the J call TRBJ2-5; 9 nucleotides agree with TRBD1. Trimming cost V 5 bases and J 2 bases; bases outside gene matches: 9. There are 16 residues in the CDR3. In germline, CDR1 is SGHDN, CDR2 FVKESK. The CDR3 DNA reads TGTGCCAGCAGCGAGGGGACAGGGCGCTATCAAGAGACCCAGTACTTC. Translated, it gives CASSEGTGRYQETQYF.

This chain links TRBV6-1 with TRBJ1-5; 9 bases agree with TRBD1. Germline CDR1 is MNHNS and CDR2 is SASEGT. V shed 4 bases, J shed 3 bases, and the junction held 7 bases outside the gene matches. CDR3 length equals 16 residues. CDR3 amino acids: CASSGTGTGFNQPQHF. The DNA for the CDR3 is TGTGCCAGCAGTGGCACCGGGACAGGGTTCAATCAGCCCCAGCATTTT.

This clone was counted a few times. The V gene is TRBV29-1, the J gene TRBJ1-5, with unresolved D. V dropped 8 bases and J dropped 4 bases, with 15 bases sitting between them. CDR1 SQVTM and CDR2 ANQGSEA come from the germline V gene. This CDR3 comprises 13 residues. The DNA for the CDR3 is TGCAGCATAGAGGTGGAGCCGAATCAGCCCCAGCATTTT. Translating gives CSIEVEPNQPQHF. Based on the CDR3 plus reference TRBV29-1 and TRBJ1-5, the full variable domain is SAVISQKPSRDICQRGTSLTIQCQVDSQVTMMFWYRQQPGQSLTLIATANQGSEATYESGFVIDKFPISRPNLTFSTLTVSNMSPEDSSIYLCSIEVEPNQPQHFGDGTRLSIL.

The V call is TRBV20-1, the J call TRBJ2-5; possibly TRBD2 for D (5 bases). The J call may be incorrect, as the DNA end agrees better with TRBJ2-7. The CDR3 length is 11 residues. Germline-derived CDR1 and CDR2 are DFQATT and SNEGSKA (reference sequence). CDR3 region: CSAEGPYEQYF. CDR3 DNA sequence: TGCAGTGCCGAGGGCCCCTACGAGCAGTACTTC.

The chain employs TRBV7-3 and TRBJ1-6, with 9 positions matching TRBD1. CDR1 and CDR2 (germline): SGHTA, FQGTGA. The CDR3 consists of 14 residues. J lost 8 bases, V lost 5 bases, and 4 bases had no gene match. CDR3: CASSAGQGYSPLHF. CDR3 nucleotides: TGTGCCAGCAGCGCGGGACAGGGTTATTCACCCCTCCACTTT.

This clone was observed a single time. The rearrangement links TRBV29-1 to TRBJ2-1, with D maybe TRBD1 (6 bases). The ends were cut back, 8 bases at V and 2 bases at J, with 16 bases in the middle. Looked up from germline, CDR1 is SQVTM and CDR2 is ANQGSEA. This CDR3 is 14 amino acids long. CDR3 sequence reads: CSSEQGGPYNEQFF. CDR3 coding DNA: TGCAGCTCAGAACAAGGGGGACCCTACAATGAGCAGTTCTTC.

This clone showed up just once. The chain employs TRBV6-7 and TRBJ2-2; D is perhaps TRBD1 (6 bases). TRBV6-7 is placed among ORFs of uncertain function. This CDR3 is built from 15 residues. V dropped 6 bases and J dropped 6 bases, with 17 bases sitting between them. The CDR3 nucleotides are TGTGCCAGCAGCCAAGAGGACAGTGGGGCCGGGGAGCTGTTTTTT. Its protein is CASSQEDSGAGELFF.

For the CDR3, the DNA is TGCAGTGGACAGTGGAGGAATCAGCCCCAGCATTTT. This translates into CSGQWRNQPQHF. V usage is TRBV29-1 and J usage is TRBJ1-5; D is perhaps TRBD1 (6 bases). The germline V gene encodes CDR1 SQVTM and CDR2 ANQGSEA. The CDR3 covers 12 residues.